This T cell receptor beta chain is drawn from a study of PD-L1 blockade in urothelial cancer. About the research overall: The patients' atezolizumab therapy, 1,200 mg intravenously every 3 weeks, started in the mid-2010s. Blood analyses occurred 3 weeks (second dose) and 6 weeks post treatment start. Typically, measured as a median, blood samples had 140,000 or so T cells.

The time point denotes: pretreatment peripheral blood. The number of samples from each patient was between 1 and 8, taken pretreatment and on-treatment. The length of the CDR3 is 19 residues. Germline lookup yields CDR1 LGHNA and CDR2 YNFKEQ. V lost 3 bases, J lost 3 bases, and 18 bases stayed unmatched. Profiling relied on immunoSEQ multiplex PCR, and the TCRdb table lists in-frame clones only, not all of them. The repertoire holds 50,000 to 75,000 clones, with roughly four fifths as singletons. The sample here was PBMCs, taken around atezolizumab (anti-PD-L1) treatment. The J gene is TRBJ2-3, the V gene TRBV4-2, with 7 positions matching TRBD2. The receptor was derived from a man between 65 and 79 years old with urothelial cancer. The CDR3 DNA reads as TGTGCCAGCAGCCAGGGGAGGGGACCCGCGGGAAAAGGAACAGATACGCAGTATTTT. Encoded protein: CASSQGRGPAGKGTDTQYF.